One and the same sample provided the 12 T cell receptor beta chains below, sequenced in a study of CXCR3-negative and CXCR3-positive naive CD8 T cells. Libraries were UMI-labeled 5' RACE TRB cDNA. Using the 5' RACE reads, TCRdb records one entry per CDR3 protein without DNA. The sample is made up of 50,000 to 65,000 distinct CDR3 sequences, and the top ten hold 20% to 30% of it. Sample: memory CD8+ T cells from blood. These receptors originate from a human donor in good health. Some clones in this sample may be carry-over from other donors' samples.

The rearrangement links TRBV7-6 to TRBJ1-5; TCRdb selects TRBD1, and the lack of DNA leaves this call unchecked. CDR1 SGHVS and CDR2 FNYEAQ come from the germline V gene. CDR3 length equals 15 residues. CDR3 sequence reads: CASSLFPTSNQPQHF.

The chain joins TRBV6-4 to TRBJ1-6; TCRdb's assignment of TRBD1 cannot be checked, as there is no DNA. The CDR3 has 13 amino acids. Looked up from germline, CDR1 is MRHNA and CDR2 is SNTAGT. CDR3 residues: CASAGTANSPLHF.

The V gene is TRBV7-2, the J gene TRBJ2-1; as DNA is missing, the TRBD2 call by TCRdb cannot be tested. Germline V lookup: CDR1 SGHTA, CDR2 FQGNSA. The CDR3 runs 15 residues. Here the CDR3 reads CASSSSGLDYNEQFF.

The chain recombines TRBV7-6 with TRBJ2-7; TCRdb outputs TRBD2, but without DNA this stays unchecked. The CDR3 runs to 18 residues. Germline V CDR1 and CDR2: SGHVS, FNYEAQ. CDR3 in amino acids: CASSREEGHRDPLAEQYF.

V is TRBV4-3 and J is TRBJ2-7; TCRdb gives TRBD1 as the D gene, but with no DNA this cannot be confirmed. CDR3 length: 16 residues. The V gene's germline CDR1 is LGHNA and CDR2 YSLEER. CDR3 sequence reads: CASSQDRDGGNYEQYF.

V usage is TRBV7-2 and J usage is TRBJ2-5. CDR3 size: 13 residues. Germline-derived CDR1 and CDR2 are SGHTA and FQGNSA. The CDR3 sequence is CASSLWTEETQYF. The variable domain in full, completed from reference TRBV7-2 and TRBJ2-5, reads GAGVSQSPSNKVTEKGKDVELRCDPISGHTALYWYRQSLGQGLEFLIYFQGNSAPDKSGLPSDRFSAERTGGSVSTLTIQRTQQEDSAVYLCASSLWTEETQYFGPGTRLLVL.

This sequence joins TRBV10-3 and TRBJ2-6. CDR1 is ENHRY and CDR2 is SYGVKD in the germline V gene. The CDR3 extends over 16 amino acids. The CDR3 sequence: CAISDSGSSGANVLTF.

The rearrangement uses TRBV2 and TRBJ2-1; the TRBD2 assignment by TCRdb is unverifiable without DNA. CDR1 SNHLY and CDR2 FYNNEI come from the germline V gene. CDR3 length: 18 residues. CDR3 sequence: CASRQIGGGLADYNEQFF.

V usage is TRBV11-2 and J usage is TRBJ2-2; no DNA is available, so the TRBD1 call from TCRdb remains unchecked. This CDR3 is 16 amino acids long. Germline assignment: CDR1 SGHAT and CDR2 FQNNGV. The chain's CDR3 is CASSLSSGTNTGELFF.

The chain uses TRBV28 and TRBJ2-1; TCRdb's D call of TRBD2 is untestable without DNA. The CDR3 has 16 amino acids. Germline V gives CDR1 MDHEN, CDR2 SYDVKM. The CDR3 region is CASSYKTSGVYNEQFF. Using reference TRBV28 and TRBJ2-1 for the parts outside the CDR3, the full variable domain is DVKVTQSSRYLVKRTGEKVFLECVQDMDHENMFWYRQDPGLGLRLIYFSYDVKMKEKGDIPEGYSVSREKKERFSLILESASTNQTSMYLCASSYKTSGVYNEQFFGPGTRLTVL.

The V and J genes are TRBV30 and TRBJ2-7; TCRdb calls TRBD1, which cannot be checked without DNA. The CDR3 totals 14 residues. Germline V CDR1 and CDR2: GTSNPN, SVGIG (reference sequence). CDR3 protein: CAWSTGTGDYEQYF.

The chain employs TRBV29-1 and TRBJ2-7; the D gene TCRdb calls, TRBD2, cannot be checked with no DNA. Germline V CDR1 and CDR2: SQVTM, ANQGSEA. The CDR3 consists of 13 residues. CDR3 protein: CSVAPGGAVEQYF.